This passage covers 17 T cell receptor beta chains from one sample sequenced in a study of T cell responses to AZD1222 COVID-19 vaccine (dated by TCRdb to the early 2020s). To prepare the library, the immunoSEQ multiplex PCR assay was applied. Imported from immuneACCESS, the table was reduced by TCRdb to in-frame sequences with V and J called. These copies leave out some clones; in studies compared against another copy, an unresolved V gene accounts for under half, and the cause of the remainder is not known. Here the sample has around 140,000 clones; roughly 89% occur a single time. The leading ten clones occupy approximately 5.4% of the sample. The sample's time point label, in plain terms: baseline before first vaccination. The sequenced sample was peripheral blood, obtained on day 0 of AZD1222 vaccination. Receptor source: an adult in good health.

The chain joins TRBV6-1 to TRBJ2-2; D is unresolved. V lost 3 bases and J 5 bases, leaving 4 bases between the germline ends. The CDR3 sequence is 12 residues long. CDR1 MNHNS and CDR2 SASEGT come from the germline V gene. For the CDR3, the DNA is TGTGCCAGCAGTGATATGACCGGGGAGCTGTTTTTT. The encoded protein is CASSDMTGELFF.

This clone was seen more than once but under ten times. The chain couples TRBV9 to TRBJ1-2; TRBD1 matches 7 bases. The ends lost 3 bases at V and 5 bases at J; junction bases unmatched: 4. CDR3 length: 13 amino acids. Per the germline V gene, CDR1 is SGDLS and CDR2 is YYNGEE. CDR3 DNA sequence: TGTGCCAGCAGCGCAGACAGGGTGTATGGCTACACCTTC. Protein: CASSADRVYGYTF.

The chain has TRBV12-3 or TRBV12-4 and TRBJ2-1; TRBD1 matches at 7 bases. The J segment lost 9 bases and the V segment lost 6 bases, leaving 8 bases of the junction unmatched. This CDR3 contains 13 residues. CDR3 coding DNA: TGTGCCAGCAGCCAATTACAGGGGTCTGAGCAGTTCTTC. Protein product: CASSQLQGSEQFF.

This chain joins TRBV20-1 and TRBJ2-7, with 7 bases aligning to TRBD1. There are 16 residues in the CDR3. Losses at the gene ends were 3 bases for V and 0 bases for J; bases not matched to a gene: 11. CDR1 DFQATT and CDR2 SNEGSKA come from the germline V gene (reference sequence). The CDR3 nucleotides read TGCAGTGCTAGTGGGGTCCACAGGGGCCTCTCCTACGAGCAGTACTTC. Its protein is CSASGVHRGLSYEQYF.

The rearrangement joins TRBV3-1 (or the pseudogene TRBV3-2) to TRBJ2-1, with TRBD2 identical over 11 bases. The CDR3 covers 14 residues. Trimming removed 3 bases from V and 8 bases from J; junction bases left unmatched: 3. Germline lookup yields CDR1 LGHDT and CDR2 YNNKEL (reference sequence). CDR3 amino acids: CASSHLAGGHEQFF. The CDR3 bases are TGTGCCAGCAGCCACCTAGCGGGGGGCCATGAGCAGTTCTTC.

The V call is TRBV5-1, the J call TRBJ2-1; D is possibly TRBD1 (5 bases). The CDR3 sequence is 14 residues long. CDR1 SGHRS and CDR2 YFSETQ come from the germline V gene. The V and J ends lost 7 bases and 4 bases respectively, with 15 bases between them. The CDR3 spells CASVSGNSYNEQFF. CDR3 sequence (DNA): TGCGCCAGCGTATCAGGGAATAGTTACAATGAGCAGTTCTTC.

The J gene is TRBJ1-1, the V gene TRBV5-1; 8 bases fit TRBD1. In germline, CDR1 is SGHRS, CDR2 YFSETQ. This CDR3 comprises 16 residues. J lost 0 bases, V lost 0 bases, and 4 bases had no gene match. CDR3 in DNA: TGCGCCAGCAGCTTGGCCGGGACAGGCCTGAACACTGAAGCTTTCTTT. It encodes CASSLAGTGLNTEAFF.

The V call is TRBV4-2, the J call TRBJ1-5, with 8 nucleotides matching TRBD1. After removal of 4 bases from V and 4 bases from J, the junction contained 9 bases not matched to a gene. Germline V gene lookup returns CDR1 LGHNA and CDR2 YNFKEQ. CDR3 length equals 16 residues. The CDR3 region is CASSLEQGGRNQPQHF. CDR3 DNA: TGTGCCAGCAGCCTCGAACAGGGGGGTCGGAATCAGCCCCAGCATTTT.

Regarding this clone: Other DNA sequences of this sample code for an identical CDR3. The chain is built from TRBV5-4 and TRBJ2-2, with 13 bases lining up with TRBD2. V lost 0 bases to trimming and J lost 2 bases; unmatched junction nucleotides: 7. This CDR3 has 19 residues. CDR1 is SGHNT and CDR2 is YYREEE in the germline V gene (reference sequence). The CDR3 DNA follows: TGTGCCAGCAGCTTGGCGACACTAGCGGGGGGGACAAACACCGGGGAGCTGTTTTTT. Its translation is CASSLATLAGGTNTGELFF. Together with reference TRBV5-4 and TRBJ2-2, the CDR3 gives the full variable domain: ETGVTQSPTHLIKTRGQQVTLRCSSQSGHNTVSWYQQALGQGPQFIFQYYREEENGRGNFPPRFSGLQFPNYSSELNVNALELDDSALYLCASSLATLAGGTNTGELFFGEGSRLTVL.

The rearrangement links TRBV5-1 to TRBJ2-7; D not resolved. The CDR3 runs to 14 residues. Germline values: CDR1 SGHRS, CDR2 YFSETQ. V dropped 4 bases and J dropped 4 bases, with 15 bases sitting between them. CDR3 sequence (DNA): TGCGCCAGCAGCCCCGAGACCTTGGTATACGAGCAGTACTTC. As protein: CASSPETLVYEQYF.

This chain uses TRBV6-1 with TRBJ2-7; 8 bases agree with TRBD1. In germline, CDR1 is MNHNS, CDR2 SASEGT. Germline trimming cut 2 bases from V and 5 bases from J; bases unmatched to any gene: 8. There are 15 residues in the CDR3. The CDR3 protein is CASSESQGAINEQYF. CDR3 bases: TGTGCCAGCAGTGAAAGCCAGGGGGCAATCAACGAGCAGTACTTC.

The chain carries TRBV29-1 and TRBJ1-4, with D perhaps matching TRBD1 (6 bases). Trimming removed 3 bases at V and 7 bases at J, with 15 bases between. Germline V lookup: CDR1 SQVTM, CDR2 ANQGSEA. The length of the CDR3 is 14 residues. CDR3 nucleotide sequence: TGCAGCGTTGATCCTGGGGGCAGTAGTGAAAAACTGTTTTTT. Translation: CSVDPGGSSEKLFF.

The genes are TRBV19 and TRBJ1-5; D gene unclear. The CDR3 loop spans 15 amino acids. Trimming pared 5 bases from V and 2 bases from J, leaving 13 bases between. Germline V gene sequence: CDR1 LNHDA, CDR2 SQIVND (reference sequence). The CDR3 DNA reads as TGTGCCAGTAGTCCGGTAAGCGGCGGCAATCAGCCCCAGCATTTT. Its translation: CASSPVSGGNQPQHF.

V and J are TRBV12-3 or TRBV12-4 and TRBJ1-4; the D is unclear. V was cut by 1 base and J by 7 bases, with 4 bases left in between. This CDR3 is 12 amino acids long. CDR3 coding DNA: TGTGCCAGCAGTTTAGAGGTTGAAAAACTGTTTTTT. Protein: CASSLEVEKLFF.

The chain couples TRBV3-1 (or the pseudogene TRBV3-2) to TRBJ2-2; D is undetermined. Deletions cut 4 bases from V and 5 bases from J, with 11 bases between. Germline loops: CDR1 LGHDT, CDR2 YNNKEL (reference sequence). This CDR3 comprises 14 residues. The CDR3 DNA sequence: TGTGCCAGCAGCCTTGACCGTCTGACCGGGGAGCTGTTTTTT. It encodes CASSLDRLTGELFF.

The sample holds one count of this clone. The rearrangement links TRBV6-6 to TRBJ2-3; D could derive from TRBD1 or TRBD2 (6 bases each). The V end was cut by 8 bases, the J end by 1 base, with 10 bases between. The CDR3 covers 13 residues. Germline CDR1 MNHNY, CDR2 SVGAGI (reference sequence). DNA of the CDR3: TGTGCCAGCGTGGGGGGCGGCACAGATACGCAGTATTTT. This codes for CASVGGGTDTQYF.

The rearrangement joins TRBV6-1 to TRBJ1-2; D unclear. This CDR3 is built from 13 residues. CDR1 and CDR2 from the germline V gene are MNHNS and SASEGT. Trimming shortened V by 3 bases and J by 4 bases, and 9 bases separated the two germline ends. This CDR3 is CASSEGYFYGYTF. CDR3 DNA: TGTGCCAGCAGTGAGGGGTATTTCTATGGCTACACCTTC.